A selection of T cell receptor beta chains follows, all from one sample in a study of T cell responses to AZD1222 COVID-19 vaccine. This table comes from immunoSEQ multiplex PCR, and its TCRdb copy is limited to in-frame clones, with some not included. The profile covers about 140,000 clones, with approximately 90% appearing a single time and about 4.8% taken by the ten largest. Sequencing used peripheral blood, obtained on day 0 of AZD1222 vaccination. The source is an adult in good health. Each CDR3 is given with its conserved first and last residue. The D gene is left open where the match is weak. Clone size appears in some rows only: once, few, many, or a class for an expanded clone.

>TRBV27|.|TRBJ2-1|.
CASSSLPLSFSSYNEQFF
TGTGCCAGCAGTTCCCTCCCTCTTTCGTTTAGCTCCTACAATGAGCAGTTCTTC
>TRBV7-9|.|TRBJ1-2|.
CASSTETPSRGYTF
TGTGCCAGCAGCACTGAGACACCCTCAAGGGGCTACACCTTC
>TRBV5-5|TRBD1|TRBJ2-7|.
CASSLGQGIYEQYF
TGTGCCAGCAGCTTGGGACAGGGGATCTACGAGCAGTACTTC
>TRBV4-1|TRBD2|TRBJ2-5|.
CASSLESGRARETQYF
TGCGCCAGCAGCCTCGAGAGCGGGAGGGCCAGAGAGACCCAGTACTTC
>TRBV3-1/TRBV3-2|.|TRBJ1-5|.
CASSQGRNNQPQHF
TGTGCCAGCAGCCAGGGGCGGAACAATCAGCCCCAGCATTTT
>TRBV19|.|TRBJ1-5|.
CASQYRELSEPQHF
TGTGCCAGTCAATACAGGGAGTTAAGCGAGCCCCAGCATTTT
>TRBV3-1/TRBV3-2|TRBD1|TRBJ2-2|.
CASSQIEGTGGTGELFF
TGTGCCAGCAGCCAAATTGAAGGGACAGGGGGCACCGGGGAGCTGTTTTTT
>TRBV7-9|.|TRBJ1-2|.
CASSLAPQRSGYTF
TGTGCCAGCAGCTTAGCCCCCCAGAGGTCGGGCTACACCTTC
>TRBV7-2|.|TRBJ1-2|.
CASSLTGIPRDGYTF
TGTGCCAGCAGCCTAACCGGGATCCCCAGGGATGGCTACACCTTC
>TRBV4-1|.|TRBJ1-3|.
CASSQVIPSSSGNTIYF
TGCGCCAGCAGCCAAGTTATTCCGTCCAGCTCTGGAAACACCATATATTTT
>TRBV28|TRBD2|TRBJ2-7|few
CASSPPGTSGRMTTQYF
TGTGCCAGCAGTCCCCCTGGGACTAGCGGGAGAATGACGACGCAGTACTTC
>TRBV5-1|.|TRBJ1-3|.
CASRTGAENTIYF
TGCGCCAGCCGGACGGGGGCCGAAAACACCATATATTTT
>TRBV18|.|TRBJ2-1|.
CASSPGASYNEQFF
TGTGCCAGCTCACCCGGAGCTTCCTACAATGAGCAGTTCTTC
>TRBV13|.|TRBJ2-4|.
CASSSRDNLRGPKNIQYF
TGTGCCAGCAGCTCCCGGGACAACTTAAGGGGACCCAAAAACATTCAGTACTTC
>TRBV2|.|TRBJ1-4|.
CASRPGQSGPNEKLFF
TGTGCCAGCAGACCTGGACAGAGCGGGCCTAATGAAAAACTGTTTTTT
>TRBV3-1/TRBV3-2|TRBD2|TRBJ2-1|.
CASSQASGGLNEQFF
TGTGCCAGCAGCCAAGCTAGCGGGGGCTTAAATGAGCAGTTCTTC
>TRBV20-1|.|TRBJ1-5|.
CSASRRGNQPQHF
TGCAGTGCTAGTAGGCGGGGCAATCAGCCCCAGCATTTT
>TRBV10-2|.|TRBJ1-5|.
CASTKEIISNQPQHF
TGCGCCAGCACGAAGGAGATCATTAGCAATCAGCCCCAGCATTTT
>TRBV11-2|.|TRBJ1-1|.
CASSFRDTEAFF
TGTGCCAGCAGCTTTAGGGACACTGAAGCTTTCTTT
>TRBV2|.|TRBJ1-2|.
CASSGGQNGYTF
TGTGCCAGCAGTGGGGGGCAGAATGGCTACACCTTC
>TRBV7-9|TRBD1|TRBJ2-7|.
CASSWDRSSYEQYF
TGTGCCAGCAGCTGGGACAGAAGCTCCTACGAGCAGTACTTC
>TRBV6-1|.|TRBJ2-7|.
CASSEMMWRAPYEQYF
TGTGCCAGCAGTGAAATGATGTGGCGGGCCCCCTACGAGCAGTACTTC
>TRBV2|TRBD1|TRBJ1-6|.
CASSRQGDLLGSPLHF
TGTGCCAGCAGCCGACAGGGGGACCTTCTGGGTTCACCCCTCCACTTT
>TRBV6-5|.|TRBJ2-1|.
CASRFRGYRNEQFF
TGTGCCAGCAGATTCCGGGGGTATAGGAATGAGCAGTTCTTC
>TRBV11-2|.|TRBJ1-3|.
CASSSTVAGNTIYF
TGTGCCAGCAGCTCGACAGTGGCTGGAAACACCATATATTTT
>TRBV2|.|TRBJ1-4|.
CASSGIWVNEKLFF
TGTGCCAGCAGTGGGATTTGGGTAAATGAAAAACTGTTTTTT